Described below is a single TCR beta chain sequence and its context. Profiling relied on immunoSEQ multiplex PCR, and the TCRdb table lists in-frame clones only, not all of them. Of around 64,000 clones in the sample, roughly 90% were seen once. The data originate from a study of blood T cell repertoires in COVID-19. Unmatched junction bases numbered 6, after V lost 4 bases and J lost 8 bases. Per germline, CDR1 SGDLS and CDR2 YYNGEE. The CDR3 extends over 15 amino acids. The sample taken for sequencing was peripheral blood. The chain has TRBV9 and TRBJ1-6; 10 bases fit TRBD1. This clonotype originated in a human donor in a cohort sampled during active COVID-19. CDR3 sequence: CASSPPGQGYSPLHF. CDR3 DNA sequence: TGTGCCAGCAGCCCCCCGGGACAGGGGTATTCACCCCTCCACTTT.